Following are 10 T cell receptor beta chains from one sample sequenced in a study of T cells in Graves' hyperthyroidism and ophthalmopathy. Amplification of TCR beta CDR3 regions was performed using RNA transcripts as template. Initially, a first-round RT-PCR of the TCR CDR3 employed the HTBI primer set. TCRdb reprocessed the multiplex PCR reads via MiXCR and lists one record per CDR3 protein. The sample contains approximately 400,000 distinct CDR3 sequences, around 15% of which appear only once. The material sequenced was blood. All receptors come from a man aged 50-59 years with Graves' ophthalmopathy.

This clonotype was detected ten times or more. The chain combines TRBV5-1 with TRBJ1-1; maybe TRBD1 (5 bases). CDR3 length: 14 amino acids. V was cut by 4 bases and J by 0 bases, with 10 bases left in between. Germline CDR1 SGHRS, CDR2 YFSETQ. CDR3 DNA: TGCGCCAGCAGCCCCAGGGCGCTGAACACTGAAGCTTTCTTT. This sequence encodes CASSPRALNTEAFF.

As DNA, the CDR3 is TGTGCCACCAGCAGAGATCTGACAGGTCGAGAGACCCAGTACTTC. Its translation: CATSRDLTGRETQYF. The chain joins TRBV15 to TRBJ2-5; D possibly corresponds to TRBD1 (6 bases). This CDR3 is built from 15 residues. The V end lost 0 bases, the J end lost 4 bases, and 12 bases lay between the germline ends. Per germline, CDR1 LNHNV and CDR2 YYDKDF (reference sequence).

There are many counts of this clonotype. CDR3 nucleotide sequence: TGCAGTGCTAACAGAGGGACCACTAGCTCTACCAGGGATACGCAGTATTTT. It yields the protein CSANRGTTSSTRDTQYF. This sequence joins TRBV20-1 and TRBJ2-3; D perhaps matches TRBD2 (6 bases). With 4 bases removed from V and 6 bases from J, the gap between germline ends came to 26 bases. This CDR3 contains 17 residues. Germline CDR1 is DFQATT and CDR2 is SNEGSKA (reference sequence).

This clonotype was counted at least ten times. The gene calls are TRBV6-1 and TRBJ1-5; D unclear. Trimming pared 2 bases from V and 0 bases from J, leaving 11 bases between. The CDR3 contains 16 residues. Germline values: CDR1 MNHNS, CDR2 SASEGT. The CDR3 sequence: CASSESGRFSNQPQHF. CDR3 nucleotides: TGTGCCAGCAGTGAATCGGGCAGGTTTAGCAATCAGCCCCAGCATTTT.

The rearrangement links TRBV29-1 to TRBJ2-3; 7 bases align to TRBD1. V trimming: 6 bases; J trimming: 4 bases; junction bases outside the gene matches: 10. The CDR3 is 14 amino acids. Germline V gene lookup returns CDR1 SQVTM and CDR2 ANQGSEA. CDR3 DNA: TGCAGCGTCAGGCCCGGACAGGCTTCAGATACGCAGTATTTT. This translates into CSVRPGQASDTQYF.

In its sample, this clonotype was seen many times. J is TRBJ2-5 and V is TRBV12-3 or TRBV12-4; 7 bases match TRBD2. J was trimmed by 7 bases and V by 0 bases; bases with no gene match: 23. This CDR3 region has 20 residues. The CDR3: CASSLARRVVGGFVEGTQYF. CDR3 DNA: TGTGCCAGCAGTTTAGCGCGAAGAGTTGTCGGGGGGTTTGTCGAGGGGACCCAGTACTTC.

This chain joins TRBV29-1 and TRBJ2-1; D is ambiguous. The CDR3 is made up of 15 amino acids. Trimming took off 2 bases at V and 7 bases at J, with 18 bases between the two ends. Germline values: CDR1 SQVTM, CDR2 ANQGSEA. The CDR3 here is CSVEPDGARINEQFF. CDR3 bases: TGCAGCGTTGAACCGGATGGTGCTAGAATTAATGAGCAGTTCTTC.

In its sample, this clonotype was seen many times. The V call is TRBV30, the J call TRBJ2-1; D ambiguous. The CDR3 covers 15 residues. The germline V gene encodes CDR1 GTSNPN and CDR2 SVGIG (reference sequence). V lost 1 base and J 0 bases, leaving 10 bases between the germline ends. CDR3 bases: TGTGCCTGGAGTGGTGGTAGGGTCTCCTACAATGAGCAGTTCTTC. It yields the protein CAWSGGRVSYNEQFF.

The chain employs TRBV25-1 and TRBJ2-3; D is possibly TRBD2 (6 bases). This CDR3 has 15 amino acids. CDR1 and CDR2 (germline): MGHDK, SYGVNS. V lost 4 bases and J lost 0, with 11 bases in between. This chain's CDR3 is CASSAAGTSTDTQYF. CDR3 in DNA: TGTGCCAGCAGTGCCGCCGGGACTAGCACAGATACGCAGTATTTT.

The table lists this clonotype with many counts. V usage is TRBV3-1 and J usage is TRBJ2-7; D is uncertain. This CDR3 region has 14 residues. V lost 1 base to trimming and J lost 1 base, with 8 bases between them. Germline lookup yields CDR1 LGHDT and CDR2 YNNKEL (reference sequence). The CDR3 loop reads CASSQASGSYEQYF. In DNA form, the CDR3 reads TGTGCCAGCAGCCAAGCCTCGGGTTCCTACGAGCAGTACTTC.